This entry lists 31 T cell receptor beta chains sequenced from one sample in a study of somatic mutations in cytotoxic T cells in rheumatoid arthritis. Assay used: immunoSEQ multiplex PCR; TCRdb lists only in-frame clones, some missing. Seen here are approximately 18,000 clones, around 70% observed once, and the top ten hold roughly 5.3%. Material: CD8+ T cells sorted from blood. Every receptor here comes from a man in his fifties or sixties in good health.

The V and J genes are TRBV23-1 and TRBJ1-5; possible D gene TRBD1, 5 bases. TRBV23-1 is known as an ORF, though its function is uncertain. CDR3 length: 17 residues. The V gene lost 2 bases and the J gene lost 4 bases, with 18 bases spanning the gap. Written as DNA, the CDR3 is TGCGCCAGCAGTCAACCCAGGGTTGGAGGGTTGAATCAGCCCCAGCATTTT. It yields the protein CASSQPRVGGLNQPQHF.

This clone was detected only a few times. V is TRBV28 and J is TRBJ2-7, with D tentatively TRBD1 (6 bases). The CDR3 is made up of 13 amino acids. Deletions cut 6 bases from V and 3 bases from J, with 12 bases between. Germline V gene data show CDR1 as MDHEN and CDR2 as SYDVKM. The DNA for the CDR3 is TGTGCCAGCAGGGCAGGGGTTAACTACGAGCAGTACTTC. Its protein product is CASRAGVNYEQYF.

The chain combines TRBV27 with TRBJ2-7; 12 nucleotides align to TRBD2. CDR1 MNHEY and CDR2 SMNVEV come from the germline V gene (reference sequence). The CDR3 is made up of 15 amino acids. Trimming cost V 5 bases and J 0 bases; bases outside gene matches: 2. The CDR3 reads CASSPSGGASYEQYF. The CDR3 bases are TGTGCCAGCAGTCCTAGCGGGGGGGCCTCCTACGAGCAGTACTTC.

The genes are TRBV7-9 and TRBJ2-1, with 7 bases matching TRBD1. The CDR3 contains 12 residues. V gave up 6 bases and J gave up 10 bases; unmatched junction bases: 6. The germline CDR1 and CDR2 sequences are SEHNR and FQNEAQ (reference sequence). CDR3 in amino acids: CASRTGVGEQFF. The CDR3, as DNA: TGTGCCAGCAGAACAGGGGTGGGGGAGCAGTTCTTC.

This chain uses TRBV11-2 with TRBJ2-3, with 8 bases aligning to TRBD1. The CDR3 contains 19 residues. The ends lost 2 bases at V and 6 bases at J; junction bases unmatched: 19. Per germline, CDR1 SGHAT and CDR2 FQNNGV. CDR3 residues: CASSLSLLRQGQIWDTQYF. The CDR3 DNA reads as TGTGCCAGCAGCTTATCTCTTCTGAGACAGGGGCAAATCTGGGATACGCAGTATTTT.

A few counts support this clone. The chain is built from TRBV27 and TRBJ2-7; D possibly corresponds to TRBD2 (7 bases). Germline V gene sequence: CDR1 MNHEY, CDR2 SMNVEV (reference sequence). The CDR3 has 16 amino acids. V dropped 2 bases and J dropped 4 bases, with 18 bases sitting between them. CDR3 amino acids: CASSLRGGAVQYEQYF. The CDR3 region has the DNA TGTGCCAGCAGTTTACGCGGGGGCGCGGTCCAGTACGAGCAGTACTTC.

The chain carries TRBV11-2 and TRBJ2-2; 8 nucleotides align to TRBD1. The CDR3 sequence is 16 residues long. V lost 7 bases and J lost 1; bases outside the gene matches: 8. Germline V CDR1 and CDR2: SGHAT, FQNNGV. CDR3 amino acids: CASTDLGTGNTGELFF. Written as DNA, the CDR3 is TGTGCCAGCACCGATTTGGGGACAGGGAACACCGGGGAGCTGTTTTTT.

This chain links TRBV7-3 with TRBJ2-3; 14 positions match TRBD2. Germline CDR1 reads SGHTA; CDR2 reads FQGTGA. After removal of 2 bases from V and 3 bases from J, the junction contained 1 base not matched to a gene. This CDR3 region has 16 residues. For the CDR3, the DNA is TGTGCCAGCAGCTTAGGGACTAGCGGGAGTACAGATACGCAGTATTTT. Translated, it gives CASSLGTSGSTDTQYF.

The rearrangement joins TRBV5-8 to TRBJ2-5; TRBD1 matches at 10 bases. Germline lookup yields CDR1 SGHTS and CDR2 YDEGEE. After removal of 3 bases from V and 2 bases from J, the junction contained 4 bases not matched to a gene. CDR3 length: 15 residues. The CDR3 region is CASSSDRGKQETQYF. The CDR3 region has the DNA TGTGCCAGCAGCTCGGACAGGGGGAAACAAGAGACCCAGTACTTC.

The CDR3 loop is CSVEVKGTVDTEAFF. DNA for the CDR3: TGCAGCGTTGAAGTTAAAGGGACAGTGGACACTGAAGCTTTCTTT. This rearrangement joins TRBV29-1 to TRBJ1-1; 7 nucleotides align to TRBD1. The CDR3 consists of 15 residues. The V and J ends lost 1 base and 3 bases, in that order; junction bases with no gene match: 8. Looked up from germline, CDR1 is SQVTM and CDR2 is ANQGSEA.

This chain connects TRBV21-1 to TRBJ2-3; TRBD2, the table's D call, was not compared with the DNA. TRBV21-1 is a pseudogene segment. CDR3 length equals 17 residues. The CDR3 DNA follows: TGTGCCAGCAGCAAAGCGCAGAGACTAGCGGACACAGATACGCAGTATTTT. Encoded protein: CASSKAQRLADTDTQYF.

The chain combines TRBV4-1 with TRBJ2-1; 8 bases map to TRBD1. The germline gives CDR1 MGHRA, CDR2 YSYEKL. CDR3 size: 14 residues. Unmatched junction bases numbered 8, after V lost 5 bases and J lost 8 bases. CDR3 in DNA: TGCGCCAGCAGCTCCATGGACAGGGTTTATGAGCAGTTCTTC. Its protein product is CASSSMDRVYEQFF.

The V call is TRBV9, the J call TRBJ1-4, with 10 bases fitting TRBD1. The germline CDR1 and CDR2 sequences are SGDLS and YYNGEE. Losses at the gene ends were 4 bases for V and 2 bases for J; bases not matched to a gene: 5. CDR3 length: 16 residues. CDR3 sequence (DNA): TGTGCCAGCAGCCCCCCGGGACAGGGGACTAATGAAAAACTGTTTTTT. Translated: CASSPPGQGTNEKLFF.

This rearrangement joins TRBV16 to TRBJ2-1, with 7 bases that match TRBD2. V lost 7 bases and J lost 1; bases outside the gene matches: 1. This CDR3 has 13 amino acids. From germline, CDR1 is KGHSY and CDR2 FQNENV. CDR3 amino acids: CASKAGSYNEQFF. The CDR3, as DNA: TGTGCCAGCAAAGCGGGGTCCTACAATGAGCAGTTCTTC.

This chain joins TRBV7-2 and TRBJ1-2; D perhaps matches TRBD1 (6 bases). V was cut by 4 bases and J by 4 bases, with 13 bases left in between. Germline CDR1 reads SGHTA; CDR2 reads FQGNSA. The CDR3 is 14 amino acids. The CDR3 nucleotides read TGTGCCAGCAGCTCACAGGGCCCGGGCTATGGCTACACCTTC. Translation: CASSSQGPGYGYTF.

The CDR3 sequence: CASSLVFGRLMLGELFF. The CDR3 DNA follows: TGTGCCAGCAGCTTAGTTTTCGGGAGACTTATGCTCGGGGAGCTGTTTTTT. The V and J genes are TRBV7-8 and TRBJ2-2, with D tentatively TRBD2 (6 bases). V lost 1 base to trimming and J lost 7 bases, with 19 bases between them. Germline lookup yields CDR1 SGHVS and CDR2 FQNEAQ. CDR3 size: 17 residues.

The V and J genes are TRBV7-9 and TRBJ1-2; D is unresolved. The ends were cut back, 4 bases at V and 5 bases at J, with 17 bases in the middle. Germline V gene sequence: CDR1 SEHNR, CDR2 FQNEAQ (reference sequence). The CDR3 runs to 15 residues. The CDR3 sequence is CASSSRDPTGYGYTF. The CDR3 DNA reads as TGTGCCAGCAGCTCGAGAGATCCGACGGGATATGGCTACACCTTC.

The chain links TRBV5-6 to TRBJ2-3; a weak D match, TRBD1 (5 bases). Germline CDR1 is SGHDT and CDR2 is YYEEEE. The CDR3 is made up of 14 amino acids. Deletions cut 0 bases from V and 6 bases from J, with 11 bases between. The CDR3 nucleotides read TGTGCCAGCAGCTTGGTGGCAGGGTACGATACGCAGTATTTT. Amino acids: CASSLVAGYDTQYF.

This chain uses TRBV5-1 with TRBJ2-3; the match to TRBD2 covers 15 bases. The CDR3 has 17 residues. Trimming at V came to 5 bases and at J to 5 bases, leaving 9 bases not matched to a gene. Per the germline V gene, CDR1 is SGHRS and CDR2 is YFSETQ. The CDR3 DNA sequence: TGCGCCAGCAGTGAAGGACTAGCGGGGGGGCAAGTAGATACGCAGTATTTT. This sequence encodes CASSEGLAGGQVDTQYF.

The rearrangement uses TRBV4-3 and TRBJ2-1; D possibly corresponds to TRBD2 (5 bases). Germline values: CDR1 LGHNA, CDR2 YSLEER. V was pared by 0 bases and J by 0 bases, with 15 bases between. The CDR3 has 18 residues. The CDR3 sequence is CASSQDQSGTSSYNEQFF. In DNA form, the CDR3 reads TGCGCCAGCAGCCAAGATCAGAGCGGAACTAGCTCCTACAATGAGCAGTTCTTC.

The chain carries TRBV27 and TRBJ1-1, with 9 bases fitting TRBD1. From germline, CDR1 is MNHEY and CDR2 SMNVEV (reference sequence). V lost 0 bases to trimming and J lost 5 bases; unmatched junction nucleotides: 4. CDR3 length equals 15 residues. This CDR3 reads CASSLSQGAGTEAFF. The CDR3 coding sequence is TGTGCCAGCAGTTTATCACAGGGGGCTGGAACTGAAGCTTTCTTT.

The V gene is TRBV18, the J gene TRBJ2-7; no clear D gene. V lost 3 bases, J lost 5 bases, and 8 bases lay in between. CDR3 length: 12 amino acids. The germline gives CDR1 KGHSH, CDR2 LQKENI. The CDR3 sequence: CASSPARNEQYF. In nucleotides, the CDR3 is TGTGCCAGCTCACCGGCACGTAACGAGCAGTACTTC.

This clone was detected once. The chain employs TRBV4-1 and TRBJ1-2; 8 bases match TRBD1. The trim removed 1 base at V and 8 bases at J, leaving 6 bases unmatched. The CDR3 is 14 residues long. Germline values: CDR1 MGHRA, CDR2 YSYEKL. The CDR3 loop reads CASSQVGSGGGYTF. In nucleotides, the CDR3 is TGCGCCAGCAGCCAAGTGGGGTCAGGGGGCGGCTACACCTTC.

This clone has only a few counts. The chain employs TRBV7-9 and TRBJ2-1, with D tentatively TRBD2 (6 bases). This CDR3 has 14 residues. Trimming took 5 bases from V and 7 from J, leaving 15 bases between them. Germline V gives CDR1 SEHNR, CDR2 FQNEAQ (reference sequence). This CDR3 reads CASSRGLPWNEQFF. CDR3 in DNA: TGTGCCAGCAGCCGGGGACTCCCCTGGAATGAGCAGTTCTTC.

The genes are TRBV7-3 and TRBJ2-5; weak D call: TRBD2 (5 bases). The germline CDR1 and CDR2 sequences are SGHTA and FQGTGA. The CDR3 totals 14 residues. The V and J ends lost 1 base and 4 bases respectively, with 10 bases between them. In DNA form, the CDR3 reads TGTGCCAGCAGCTTAAACGTGGGAGCAGAGACCCAGTACTTC. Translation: CASSLNVGAETQYF.

The chain's CDR3 is CASRGQGNTGELFF. Written as DNA, the CDR3 is TGTGCCAGCAGGGGACAGGGGAACACCGGGGAGCTGTTTTTT. The chain links TRBV27 to TRBJ2-2; 9 nucleotides agree with TRBD1. J gave up 1 base and V 6 bases, and 0 bases lay outside the gene matches. Germline values: CDR1 MNHEY, CDR2 SMNVEV (reference sequence). The CDR3 runs to 14 residues.

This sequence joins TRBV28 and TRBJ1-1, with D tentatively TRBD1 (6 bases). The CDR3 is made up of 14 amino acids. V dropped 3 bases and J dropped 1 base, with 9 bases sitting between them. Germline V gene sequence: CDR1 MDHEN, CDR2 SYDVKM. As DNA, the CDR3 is TGTGCCAGCAGTTTGGGACATACGAACACTGAAGCTTTCTTT. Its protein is CASSLGHTNTEAFF.

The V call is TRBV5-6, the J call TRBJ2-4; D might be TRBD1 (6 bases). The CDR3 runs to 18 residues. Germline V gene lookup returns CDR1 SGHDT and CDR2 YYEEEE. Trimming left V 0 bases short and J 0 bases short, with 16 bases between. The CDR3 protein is CASSLDLGGFIAKNIQYF. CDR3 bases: TGTGCCAGCAGCTTGGATCTTGGGGGCTTTATAGCCAAAAACATTCAGTACTTC.

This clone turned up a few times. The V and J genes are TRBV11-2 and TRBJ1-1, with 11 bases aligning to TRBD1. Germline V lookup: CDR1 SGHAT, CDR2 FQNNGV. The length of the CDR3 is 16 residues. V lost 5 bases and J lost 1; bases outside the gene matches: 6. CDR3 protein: CASSPDRGLPNTEAFF. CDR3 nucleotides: TGTGCCAGCAGCCCGGACAGGGGGCTACCGAACACTGAAGCTTTCTTT.

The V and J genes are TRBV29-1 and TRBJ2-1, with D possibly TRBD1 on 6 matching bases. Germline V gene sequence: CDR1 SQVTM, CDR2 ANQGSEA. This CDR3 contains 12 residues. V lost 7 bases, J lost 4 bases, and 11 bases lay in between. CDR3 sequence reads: CSATGGYNEQFF. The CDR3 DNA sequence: TGCAGCGCGACAGGCGGTTACAATGAGCAGTTCTTC.

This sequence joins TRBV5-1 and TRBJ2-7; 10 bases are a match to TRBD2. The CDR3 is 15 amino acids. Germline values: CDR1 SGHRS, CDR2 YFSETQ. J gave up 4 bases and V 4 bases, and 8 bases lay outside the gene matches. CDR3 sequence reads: CASSASGGDLYEQYF. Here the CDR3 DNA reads TGCGCCAGCAGCGCTAGCGGGGGAGACTTATACGAGCAGTACTTC.